This T cell receptor (beta chain) was identified in a study of T-cell memory formation after mild COVID-19. Study conclusions and caveats: Clones contracting day 15 to 85 were balanced CD4/CD8; later expanders leaned CD4+.

TCRdb used MiXCR to reprocess the 5' RACE reads, holding one entry per CDR3 protein. The sample lists about 560,000 distinct CDR3 sequences; less than 25% were seen once. On this clonotype itself: Its antigen is still unknown.

Per the germline V gene, CDR1 is MDHEN and CDR2 is SYDVKM. CDR3 size: 12 residues. V was pared by 8 bases and J by 8 bases, with 15 bases between. The gene calls are TRBV28 and TRBJ1-2, with D perhaps matching TRBD1 (5 bases). The TCR was taken from an adult woman who had mild COVID-19 (a few samples of this study predate the infection). Cell type and time point are not known. The sequencing sample was made of PBMCs or a T cell subset sorted from them (not recorded which). The CDR3 region is CASVVGDSGYTF. CDR3 in DNA: TGTGCCAGCGTTGTGGGGGATAGCGGCTACACCTTC.